What follows is one T cell receptor (beta chain) and its context. The target antigen is unknown. Authors' methods: After removing out-of-frame reads, around 2.2 million distinct TCRbeta sequences remained. Only in-frame clones appear in the TCRdb table, and some are missing; sequencing was by immunoSEQ multiplex PCR. V and J calls and clone size are those listed in that table; D and trimming were worked out from the DNA. The table records roughly 42,000 clones, approximately 80% of them present only once. This record comes from a study of memory CD4+ T cells and cytomegalovirus serostatus. Overall study findings and caveats: About two fifths of the roughly 160 known CMV-associated TCRbeta sequences appeared in CD4+ memory. Repertoires predicted CMV serostatus with median bootstrapped AUC of approximately 0.94.

Per the germline V gene, CDR1 is SGHTA and CDR2 is FQGTGA. CDR3 length: 15 amino acids. Trimming removed 6 bases from V and 6 bases from J; junction bases left unmatched: 12. The sort gate was single viable CD3+CD4+CD8-CD45RO+ cells for memory CD4+ T cells. V gene TRBV7-3 combines with J gene TRBJ2-3; 7 positions agree with TRBD2. The sample consisted of memory CD4+ T cells from blood. This TCR was recovered from an adult in good health and CMV-seronegative. CDR3 residues: CASSPRGGEADTQYF. DNA for the CDR3: TGTGCCAGCAGTCCCCGGGGAGGGGAGGCGGATACGCAGTATTTT.